These T cell receptor beta chains were read from a single sample in a study of early stage breast cancer tumors. Sequencing used immunoSEQ multiplex PCR; TCRdb keeps in-frame clones, though not all of them. The table has tens of thousands of clones, 65% to 90% seen once. Sequences were obtained from blood. The receptors were sampled from a person aged 50-59 years with breast cancer. CDR3s include the opening cysteine and the closing phenylalanine or tryptophan. The order of the fields is J gene, V gene, D gene, CDR3 length, clone size, CDR3 protein, CDR3 DNA. D genes are given only for firm matches. The size field is filled for only some rows; it gives once, few, many or a size class.

TRBJ2-7	TRBV5-1	TRBD1	15	-	CASSLEGQGAYEQYF	TGCGCCAGCAGCTTGGAAGGACAGGGGGCGTACGAGCAGTACTTC
TRBJ2-5	TRBV5-8	TRBD1	14	-	CASSLRTGAKTQYF	TGTGCCAGCAGCTTAAGGACAGGGGCCAAGACCCAGTACTTC
TRBJ2-3	TRBV5-6	-	15	-	CASSLTLGGTDTQYF	TGTGCCAGCAGCTTGACACTGGGGGGCACAGATACGCAGTATTTT
TRBJ2-3	TRBV7-8	-	15	-	CASSLEGGLADTQYF	TGTGCCAGCAGCTTAGAGGGCGGGCTCGCAGATACGCAGTATTTT
TRBJ1-1	TRBV10-1	-	13	-	CASSESRAREAFF	TGCGCCAGCAGTGAGTCCCGAGCCCGTGAAGCTTTCTTT
TRBJ2-2	TRBV9	TRBD2	18	-	CASSVRGLAGAHTGELFF	TGTGCCAGCAGCGTGAGGGGACTAGCGGGGGCACACACCGGGGAGCTGTTTTTT
TRBJ2-7	TRBV6-5	TRBD2	16	few	CASSYTLAGGGGGQYF	TGTGCCAGCAGTTACACCCTAGCGGGAGGGGGGGGCGGGCAGTACTTC
TRBJ1-1	TRBV5-1	-	11	-	CASRVKGEAFF	TGCGCCAGCAGGGTTAAGGGTGAAGCTTTCTTT
TRBJ2-1	TRBV27	TRBD2	15	-	CASSRGGDRGNEQFF	TGTGCCAGCAGTCGGGGGGGGGATAGGGGCAATGAGCAGTTCTTC
TRBJ2-3	TRBV4-1	TRBD2	15	-	CASSPWEGPRDTQYF	TGCGCCAGCAGCCCGTGGGAGGGCCCTCGAGATACGCAGTATTTT
TRBJ2-7	TRBV19	-	17	-	CASSIAGGAEAIYEQYF	TGTGCCAGTAGTATAGCAGGCGGGGCCGAGGCTATTTACGAGCAGTACTTC
TRBJ1-1	TRBV27	-	13	-	CASSLSVNTEAFF	TGTGCCAGCAGTTTATCAGTCAACACTGAAGCTTTCTTT
TRBJ1-6	TRBV7-6	-	13	few	CASSPFEGAPLHF	TGTGCCAGCAGCCCTTTCGAGGGAGCACCCCTCCACTTT
TRBJ1-5	TRBV27	TRBD1	15	-	CASSGDRGANQPQHF	TGTGCCAGCAGTGGGGACAGGGGAGCCAATCAGCCCCAGCATTTT
TRBJ2-5	TRBV10-2	-	14	-	CASNRQGAQETQYF	TGCGCCAGCAATCGGCAGGGAGCCCAAGAGACCCAGTACTTC
TRBJ2-7	TRBV5-1	TRBD1	15	-	CASSLGTGGAYEQYF	TGCGCCAGCAGCTTGGGGACAGGGGGCGCCTACGAGCAGTACTTC
TRBJ1-1	TRBV5-6	-	13	-	CASTFGGQTEAFF	TGTGCCAGCACCTTTGGGGGCCAGACTGAAGCTTTCTTT
TRBJ2-3	TRBV29-1	TRBD1	17	-	CSVPRSPGQGSTDTQYF	TGCAGCGTCCCAAGGTCCCCGGGACAGGGGTCTACAGATACGCAGTATTTT
TRBJ2-1	TRBV7-2	TRBD1	17	-	CASSLGQPGQAYNEQFF	TGTGCCAGCAGCTTAGGACAGCCGGGACAGGCCTACAATGAGCAGTTCTTC
TRBJ2-5	TRBV5-1	TRBD2	16	few	CASSNLTSGRSETQYF	TGCGCCAGCAGTAATTTAACTAGCGGGAGATCAGAGACCCAGTACTTC
TRBJ1-2	TRBV28	TRBD1	15	-	CASTPEGALNYGYTF	TGTGCCAGCACCCCAGAGGGGGCCCTGAACTATGGCTACACCTTC
TRBJ2-1	TRBV5-1	TRBD2	15	-	CASSRSRGVINEQFF	TGCGCCAGCAGCCGAAGCCGGGGGGTTATCAATGAGCAGTTCTTC
TRBJ2-5	TRBV9	TRBD2	16	-	CASSVAPSGRQETQYF	TGTGCCAGCAGCGTAGCTCCTAGCGGGAGACAAGAGACCCAGTACTTC
TRBJ2-3	TRBV9	-	15	-	CASSVSERSTDTQYF	TGTGCCAGCAGCGTATCAGAGCGGAGCACAGATACGCAGTATTTT
TRBJ1-1	TRBV28	-	12	-	CASSDGLAEAFF	TGTGCCAGCAGTGACGGACTGGCTGAAGCTTTCTTT
TRBJ1-1	TRBV5-1	-	13	-	CASSLQPNTEAFF	TGCGCCAGCAGCCTGCAACCGAACACTGAAGCTTTCTTT
TRBJ2-3	TRBV7-2	-	15	-	CASSPRQWGTDTQYF	TGTGCCAGCAGCCCGCGTCAATGGGGCACAGATACGCAGTATTTT
TRBJ2-7	TRBV6-1	TRBD2	17	once	CASSEDLLAESSYEQYF	TGTGCCAGCAGTGAGGACCTGCTAGCGGAGAGCTCCTACGAGCAGTACTTC
TRBJ1-2	TRBV6-6	-	13	-	CASRSTGNYGYTF	TGTGCCAGCAGGTCAACAGGCAACTATGGCTACACCTTC
TRBJ1-4	TRBV5-1	-	15	once	CASSYQHSGSEKLFF	TGCGCCAGCAGCTACCAGCACTCGGGGTCTGAAAAACTGTTTTTT
TRBJ2-3	TRBV28	TRBD2	14	-	CASSGLAGDDTQYF	TGTGCCAGCAGTGGACTAGCGGGGGATGATACGCAGTATTTT
TRBJ2-7	TRBV19	TRBD2	17	-	CASSIEAPSGVSYEQYF	TGTGCCAGTAGTATAGAGGCCCCTAGCGGGGTCTCCTACGAGCAGTACTTC
TRBJ2-5	TRBV7-9	TRBD2	15	-	CASSLIAGKGETQYF	TGTGCCAGCAGCTTAATAGCGGGGAAGGGAGAGACCCAGTACTTC
TRBJ1-1	TRBV27	-	14	-	CASSVRGDGIEAFF	TGTGCCAGCAGTGTGAGGGGGGACGGGATTGAAGCTTTCTTT
TRBJ2-3	TRBV5-4	-	15	-	CASSDEARPVDTQYF	TGTGCCAGCAGTGATGAAGCTCGTCCCGTAGATACGCAGTATTTT
TRBJ1-1	TRBV19	TRBD1	14	-	CASSTQGGHTEAFF	TGTGCCAGTAGTACACAGGGGGGGCACACTGAAGCTTTCTTT
TRBJ1-6	TRBV19	TRBD1	15	-	CASSITQGGRSPLHF	TGTGCCAGTAGTATTACCCAGGGGGGACGATCACCCCTCCACTTT
TRBJ1-1	TRBV30	-	14	few	CAWSVGGHTTEAFF	TGTGCCTGGAGTGTAGGAGGGCATACCACTGAAGCTTTCTTT
TRBJ2-4	TRBV5-8	-	14	-	CASSFLGGGGIQYF	TGTGCCAGCAGCTTTTTGGGCGGAGGTGGCATTCAGTACTTC
TRBJ2-5	TRBV4-3	TRBD1	16	-	CASSQDRNRGRETQYF	TGCGCCAGCAGCCAAGATCGCAACAGGGGGCGGGAGACCCAGTACTTC